A selection of T cell receptor beta chains follows, all from one sample in a study of blood T cells in healthy people across ages. TCRdb fed the 5' RACE reads into MiXCR, producing one record per CDR3 protein. The sample lists about 640,000 distinct CDR3 sequences, approximately 30% occurring once. Sequenced material: blood. The source of these receptors is a woman aged 80 or over in good health. CDR3s include the opening cysteine and the closing phenylalanine or tryptophan. The D gene is left open where the match is weak. Size is stated for part of the rows, as once, few or many counts, or as a class when the clone is expanded.

size	V	J	D	DNA	CDR3
-	TRBV19	TRBJ1-2	-	TGTGCCAGTAGTGCCGACGATGGTGGCTACACCTTC	CASSADDGGYTF
many	TRBV20-1	TRBJ2-5	TRBD2	TGCAGTGCTAGGGGACTAGCTCTCGAGACCCAGTACTTC	CSARGLALETQYF
-	TRBV5-1	TRBJ2-5	-	TGCGCCAGCAGCTTGGGGCTGCACCAAGAGACCCAGTACTTC	CASSLGLHQETQYF
-	TRBV20-1	TRBJ1-5	-	TGCAGTGCTAGTGTCGGGACGAGTGAGAATCAGCCCCAGCATTTT	CSASVGTSENQPQHF
once	TRBV20-1	TRBJ2-1	TRBD2	TGCAGTGCTGGAGAGACTAGCGGGGGGAAAAATGAGCGGTTCTTC	CSAGETSGGKNERFF
-	TRBV7-2	TRBJ2-7	-	TGTGCCAGCAGCTTAACCTTCCCTAGCGCTGTTTACGAGCAGTACTTC	CASSLTFPSAVYEQYF
few	TRBV5-1	TRBJ1-5	TRBD1	TGCGCCAGCAGCTCTCTGGGACAGCCCGATCAGCCCCAGCATTTT	CASSSLGQPDQPQHF
-	TRBV4-3	TRBJ1-4	-	TGCGCCAGCAGCCAATCGGGGTCGGTGAGTGAAAAACTGTTTTTT	CASSQSGSVSEKLFF
-	TRBV4-3	TRBJ2-7	TRBD1	TGCGCCAGCAGCCAAGGCGACAGGGACGATTACGAGCAGTACTTC	CASSQGDRDDYEQYF
-	TRBV6-1	TRBJ1-5	-	TGTGCCAGCAGTGAGGGGCCGGTTTCGGCTCAGCCCCAGCATTTT	CASSEGPVSAQPQHF
few	TRBV4-2	TRBJ1-3	TRBD1	TGTGCCAGCGGACAGGGGAGAGCAGGAAACACCATATATTTT	CASGQGRAGNTIYF
-	TRBV7-2	TRBJ2-5	-	TGTGCCAGCAGTCGTCAGGGTCGCGAGGCCCAGTACTTC	CASSRQGREAQYF
-	TRBV7-2	TRBJ2-5	-	TGTGCCAGCAGCTTACTTGCGACAGCTCCCGGGGAGACCCAGTACTTC	CASSLLATAPGETQYF
-	TRBV7-9	TRBJ1-5	TRBD1	TGTGCCAGCAGCTTACACGACAGGGGGGCGAGGAGCAATCAGCCCCAGCATTTT	CASSLHDRGARSNQPQHF
-	TRBV7-8	TRBJ2-2	TRBD2	TGTGCCAGCAGCCCGGCCCTCCTAGCGGGGGCCAGGGGCGGGGAGCTGTTTTTT	CASSPALLAGARGGELFF
-	TRBV19	TRBJ2-6	-	TGTGCCAGTAGTGTGGACGGTGCCAACGTCCTGACTTTC	CASSVDGANVLTF
few	TRBV12-3/TRBV12-4	TRBJ1-1	TRBD1	TGTGCCAGCAGTTCTACCGGGACAGGGTTGGGTGTAGCTTTCTTT	CASSSTGTGLGVAFF
many	TRBV7-3	TRBJ2-3	TRBD2	TGTGCCACCGCCGCCCTAGCGGGGTCAGATACGCAGTATTTT	CATAALAGSDTQYF
many	TRBV5-6	TRBJ2-5	-	TGTGCCAGCAGCTTGGGACGGGGGAGGACCCAGTACTTC	CASSLGRGRTQYF
many	TRBV7-9	TRBJ2-7	-	TGTGCCAGCAGCCCCGAGACGGTACCCTACGAGCAGTACTTC	CASSPETVPYEQYF
few	TRBV6-5	TRBJ1-1	TRBD1	TGTGCCAGCACTCGAGGGGGGCAGGGGGGCACTGAAGCTTTCTTT	CASTRGGQGGTEAFF
-	TRBV9	TRBJ2-7	-	TGTGGCAGCAGCGTGGAGACAGGACCCTACGAGCAGTACTTC	CGSSVETGPYEQYF
many	TRBV6-6	TRBJ1-2	TRBD1	TGTGCCAGCAGTTACTCTGGGACAGGGAGTCCCCCCGGCTACACCTTC	CASSYSGTGSPPGYTF
-	TRBV18	TRBJ1-1	-	TGTGCCAGCTTCGGGGGCCAAAACACTGAAGCTTTCTTT	CASFGGQNTEAFF
-	TRBV6-2/TRBV6-3	TRBJ1-4	-	TGTGCCAGCAGCCCCGGACCGTGGGAAAAACTGTTTTTT	CASSPGPWEKLFF
-	TRBV27	TRBJ2-7	-	TGTGCCAGCAGTCCCCTCTCGACTAGTCTACTTTTCGACGAGCAGTACTTC	CASSPLSTSLLFDEQYF
-	TRBV6-5	TRBJ2-3	TRBD1	TGTGCCAGCAGACAGGGGGCGTTTCGGACAGATACGCAGTATTTT	CASRQGAFRTDTQYF
-	TRBV6-6	TRBJ1-1	TRBD1	TGTGCCAGCAGTTACAAGAAGGGGGCTCGGACTGAAGCTTTCTTT	CASSYKKGARTEAFF